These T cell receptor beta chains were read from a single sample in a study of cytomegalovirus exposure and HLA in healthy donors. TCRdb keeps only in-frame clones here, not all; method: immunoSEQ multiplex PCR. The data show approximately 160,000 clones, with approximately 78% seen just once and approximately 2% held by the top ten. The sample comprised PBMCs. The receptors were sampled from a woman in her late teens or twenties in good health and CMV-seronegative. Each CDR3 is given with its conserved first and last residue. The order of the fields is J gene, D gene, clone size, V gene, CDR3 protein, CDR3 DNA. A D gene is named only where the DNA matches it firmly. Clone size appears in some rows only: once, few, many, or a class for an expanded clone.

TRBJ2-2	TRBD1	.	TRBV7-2	CASSYPRDRANTGELFF	TGTGCCAGCAGCTATCCGAGGGACAGGGCGAACACCGGGGAGCTGTTTTTT
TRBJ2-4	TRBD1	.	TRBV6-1	CASSEAGGTKNIQYF	TGTGCCAGCAGTGAGGCAGGGGGAACCAAAAACATTCAGTACTTC
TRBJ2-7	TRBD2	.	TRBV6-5	CASSYRTSGPTERYF	TGTGCCAGCAGTTATCGGACTAGCGGACCTACGGAGCGGTACTTC
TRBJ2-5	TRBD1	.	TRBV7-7	CASSLDQGARETQYF	TGTGCTAGCAGTCTGGATCAGGGGGCGAGGGAGACCCAGTACTTC
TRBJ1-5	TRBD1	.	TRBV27	CASSPTSDRNSNQPQHF	TGTGCCAGCAGTCCCACCTCGGACAGGAATAGCAATCAGCCCCAGCATTTT
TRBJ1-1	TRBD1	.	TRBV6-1	CASIPIDRDTEAFF	TGTGCCAGCATCCCCATAGACAGGGATACTGAAGCTTTCTTT
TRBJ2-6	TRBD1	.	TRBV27	CASATGTVPSGANVLTF	TGTGCCAGCGCGACCGGGACAGTCCCCTCTGGGGCCAACGTCCTGACTTTC
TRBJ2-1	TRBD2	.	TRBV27	CASSLMTSGYNEQFF	TGTGCCAGCAGTTTAATGACTAGCGGATACAATGAGCAGTTCTTC
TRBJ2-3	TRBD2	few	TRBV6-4	CASSFGQGGTDTQYF	TGTGCCAGCTCTTTCGGGCAGGGAGGGACAGATACGCAGTATTTT
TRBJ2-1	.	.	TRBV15	CATSSPLGGAPTYNEQFF	TGTGCCACCAGCAGCCCTCTGGGGGGGGCCCCGACCTACAATGAGCAGTTCTTC
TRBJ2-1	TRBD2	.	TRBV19	CASSKWVAGTSSSYNEQFF	TGTGCCAGTAGTAAGTGGGTAGCGGGAACCTCGAGCTCCTACAATGAGCAGTTCTTC